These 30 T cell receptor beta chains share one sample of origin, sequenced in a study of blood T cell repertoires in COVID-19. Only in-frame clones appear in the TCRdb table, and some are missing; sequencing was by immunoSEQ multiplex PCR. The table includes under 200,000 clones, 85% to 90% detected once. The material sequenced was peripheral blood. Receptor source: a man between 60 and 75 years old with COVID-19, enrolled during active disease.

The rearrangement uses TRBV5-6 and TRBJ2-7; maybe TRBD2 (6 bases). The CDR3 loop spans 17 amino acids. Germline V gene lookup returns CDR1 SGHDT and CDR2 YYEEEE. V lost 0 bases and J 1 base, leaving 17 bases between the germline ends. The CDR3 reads CASSLAASGLGSYEQYF. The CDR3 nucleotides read TGTGCCAGCAGCTTGGCGGCGAGCGGGTTGGGGTCCTACGAGCAGTACTTC.

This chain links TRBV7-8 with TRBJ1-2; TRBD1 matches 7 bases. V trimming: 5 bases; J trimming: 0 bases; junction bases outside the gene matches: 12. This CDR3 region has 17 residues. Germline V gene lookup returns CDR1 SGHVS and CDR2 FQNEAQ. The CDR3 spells CASSLQTGDSPNYGYTF. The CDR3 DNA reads TGTGCCAGCAGCCTCCAAACCGGGGACAGCCCTAACTATGGCTACACCTTC.

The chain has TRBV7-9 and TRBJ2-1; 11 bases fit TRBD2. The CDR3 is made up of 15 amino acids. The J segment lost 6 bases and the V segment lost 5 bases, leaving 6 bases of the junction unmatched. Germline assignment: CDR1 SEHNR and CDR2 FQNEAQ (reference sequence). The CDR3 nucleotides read TGTGCCAGCAGCATCCTTAGCGGGAGGGGCAATGAGCAGTTCTTC. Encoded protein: CASSILSGRGNEQFF.

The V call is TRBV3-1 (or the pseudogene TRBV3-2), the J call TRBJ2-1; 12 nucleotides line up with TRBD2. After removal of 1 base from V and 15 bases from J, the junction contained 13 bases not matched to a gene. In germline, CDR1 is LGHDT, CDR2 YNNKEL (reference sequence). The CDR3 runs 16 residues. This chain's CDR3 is CASSQAASGRASLRFF. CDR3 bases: TGTGCCAGCAGCCAAGCAGCTAGCGGGAGGGCTAGTCTGCGGTTCTTC.

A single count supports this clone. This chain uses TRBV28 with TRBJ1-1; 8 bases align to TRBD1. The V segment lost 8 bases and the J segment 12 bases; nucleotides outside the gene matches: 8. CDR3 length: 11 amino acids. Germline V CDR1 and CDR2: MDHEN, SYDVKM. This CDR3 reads CASGQGARTFF. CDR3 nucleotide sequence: TGTGCCAGCGGGCAGGGGGCGAGGACTTTCTTT.

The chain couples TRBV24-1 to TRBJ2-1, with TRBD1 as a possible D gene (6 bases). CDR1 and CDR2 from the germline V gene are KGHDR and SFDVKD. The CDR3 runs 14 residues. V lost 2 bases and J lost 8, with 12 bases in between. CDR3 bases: TGTGCCACCAGTGATTCAACTTACAGGGATGAGCAGTTCTTC. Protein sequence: CATSDSTYRDEQFF.

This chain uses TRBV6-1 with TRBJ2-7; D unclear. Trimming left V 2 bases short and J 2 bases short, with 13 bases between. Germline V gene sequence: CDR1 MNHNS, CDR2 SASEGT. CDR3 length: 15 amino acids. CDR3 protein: CASSEQWAATYEQYF. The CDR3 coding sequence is TGTGCCAGCAGTGAACAATGGGCCGCAACCTACGAGCAGTACTTC.

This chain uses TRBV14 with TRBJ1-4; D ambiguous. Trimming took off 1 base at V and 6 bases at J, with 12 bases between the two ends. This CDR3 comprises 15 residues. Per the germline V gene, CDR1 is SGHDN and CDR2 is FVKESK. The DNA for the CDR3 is TGTGCCAGCAGCCAAGTTACGACGCGGGATGAAAAACTGTTTTTT. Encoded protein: CASSQVTTRDEKLFF.

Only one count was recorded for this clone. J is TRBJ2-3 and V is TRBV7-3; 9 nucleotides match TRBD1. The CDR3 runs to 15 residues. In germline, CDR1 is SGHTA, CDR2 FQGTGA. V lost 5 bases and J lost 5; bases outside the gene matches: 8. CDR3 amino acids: CASSTTGGVVDTQYF. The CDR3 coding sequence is TGTGCCAGCAGCACGACAGGGGGAGTTGTAGATACGCAGTATTTT.

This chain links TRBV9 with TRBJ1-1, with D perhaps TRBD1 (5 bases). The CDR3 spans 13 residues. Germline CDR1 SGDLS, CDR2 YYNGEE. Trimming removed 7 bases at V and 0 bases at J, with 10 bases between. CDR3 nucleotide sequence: TGTGCCAGCGGAACCAGGGTGAACACTGAAGCTTTCTTT. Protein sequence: CASGTRVNTEAFF.

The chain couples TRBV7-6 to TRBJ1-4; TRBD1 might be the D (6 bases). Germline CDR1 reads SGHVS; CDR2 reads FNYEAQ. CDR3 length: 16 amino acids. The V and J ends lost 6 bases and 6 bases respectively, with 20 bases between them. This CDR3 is CASSSTQGDGYEKLFF. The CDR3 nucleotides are TGTGCCAGCAGTTCGACACAGGGTGACGGTTATGAAAAACTGTTTTTT. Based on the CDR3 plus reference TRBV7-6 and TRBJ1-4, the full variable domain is GAGVSQSPRYKVTKRGQDVALRCDPISGHVSLYWYRQALGQGPEFLTYFNYEAQQDKSGLPNDRFSAERPEGSISTLTIQRTEQRDSAMYRCASSSTQGDGYEKLFFGSGTQLSVL.

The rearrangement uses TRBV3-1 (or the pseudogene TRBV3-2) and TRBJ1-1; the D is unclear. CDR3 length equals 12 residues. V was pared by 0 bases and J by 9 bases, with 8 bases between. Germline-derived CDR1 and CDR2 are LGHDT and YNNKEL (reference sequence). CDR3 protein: CASSQDARKAFF. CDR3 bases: TGTGCCAGCAGCCAAGACGCTAGGAAAGCTTTCTTT.

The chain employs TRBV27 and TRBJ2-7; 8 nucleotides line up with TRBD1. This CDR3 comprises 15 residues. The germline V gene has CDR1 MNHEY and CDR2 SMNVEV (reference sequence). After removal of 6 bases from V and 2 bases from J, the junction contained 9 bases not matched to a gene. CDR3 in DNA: TGTGCCAGCAGCGGAGACGGACAGGGTGCCTACGAGCAGTACTTC. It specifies CASSGDGQGAYEQYF.

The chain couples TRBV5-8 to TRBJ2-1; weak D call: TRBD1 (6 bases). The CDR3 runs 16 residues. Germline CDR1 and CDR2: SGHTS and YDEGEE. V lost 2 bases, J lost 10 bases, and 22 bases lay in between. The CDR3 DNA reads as TGTGCCAGCAGCTTTGATATGGGGACAAACACCGTCGAGCAGTTCTTC. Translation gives CASSFDMGTNTVEQFF.

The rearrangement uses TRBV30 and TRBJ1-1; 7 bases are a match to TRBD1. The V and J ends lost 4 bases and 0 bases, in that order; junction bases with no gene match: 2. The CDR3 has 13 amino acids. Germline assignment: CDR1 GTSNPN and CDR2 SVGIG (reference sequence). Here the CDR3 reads CAWTGQVNTEAFF. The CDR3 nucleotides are TGTGCCTGGACCGGACAGGTGAACACTGAAGCTTTCTTT.

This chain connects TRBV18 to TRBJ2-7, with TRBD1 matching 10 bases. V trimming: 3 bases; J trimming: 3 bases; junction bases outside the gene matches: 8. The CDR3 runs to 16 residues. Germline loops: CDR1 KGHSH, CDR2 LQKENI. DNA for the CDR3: TGTGCCAGCTCACCCCAAGGGGGACAGGGGCTCTACGAGCAGTACTTC. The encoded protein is CASSPQGGQGLYEQYF.

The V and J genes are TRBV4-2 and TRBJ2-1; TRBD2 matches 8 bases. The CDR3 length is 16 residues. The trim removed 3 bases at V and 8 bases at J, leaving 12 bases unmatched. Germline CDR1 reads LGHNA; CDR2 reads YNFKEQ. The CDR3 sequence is CASSHTGGSLLDEQFF. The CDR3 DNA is TGTGCCAGCAGCCACACGGGGGGGTCCCTTTTGGATGAGCAGTTCTTC.

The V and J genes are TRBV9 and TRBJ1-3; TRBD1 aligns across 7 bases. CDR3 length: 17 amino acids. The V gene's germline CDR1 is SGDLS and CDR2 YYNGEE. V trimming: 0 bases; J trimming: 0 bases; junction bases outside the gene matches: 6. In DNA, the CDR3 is TGTGCCAGCAGCGTAGGTCCGGGACAGACCTCTGGAAACACCATATATTTT. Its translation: CASSVGPGQTSGNTIYF.

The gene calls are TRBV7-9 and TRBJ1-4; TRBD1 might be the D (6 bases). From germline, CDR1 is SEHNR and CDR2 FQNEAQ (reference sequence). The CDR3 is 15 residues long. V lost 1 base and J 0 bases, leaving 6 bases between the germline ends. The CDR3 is CASSLGDTTNEKLFF. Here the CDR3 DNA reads TGTGCCAGCAGCTTAGGGGACACAACTAATGAAAAACTGTTTTTT.

The CDR3: CASSLVAGYDGELFF. The CDR3 nucleotides are TGTGCCAGCAGCTTAGTTGCCGGGTACGACGGGGAGCTGTTTTTT. The rearrangement joins TRBV7-2 to TRBJ2-2; D uncertain. The ends were cut back, 1 base at V and 7 bases at J, with 13 bases in the middle. Germline V gene sequence: CDR1 SGHTA, CDR2 FQGNSA. The CDR3 loop spans 15 amino acids.

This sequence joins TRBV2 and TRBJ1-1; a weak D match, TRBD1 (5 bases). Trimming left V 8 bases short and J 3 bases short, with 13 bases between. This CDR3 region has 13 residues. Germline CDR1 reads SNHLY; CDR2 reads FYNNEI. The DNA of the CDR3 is TGTGCCAGCGGTCAGGAGGGGCACACTGAAGCTTTCTTT. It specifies CASGQEGHTEAFF.

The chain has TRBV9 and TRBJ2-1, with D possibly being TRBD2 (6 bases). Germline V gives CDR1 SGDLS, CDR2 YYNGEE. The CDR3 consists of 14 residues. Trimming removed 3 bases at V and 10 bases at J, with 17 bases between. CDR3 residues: CASSERRAIREQFF. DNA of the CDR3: TGTGCCAGCAGCGAAAGGAGGGCCATACGGGAGCAGTTCTTC.

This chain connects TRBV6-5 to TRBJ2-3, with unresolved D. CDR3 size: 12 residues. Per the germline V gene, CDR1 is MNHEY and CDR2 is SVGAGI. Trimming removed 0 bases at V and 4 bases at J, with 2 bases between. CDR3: CASSYSSDTQYF. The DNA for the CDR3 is TGTGCCAGCAGTTACTCCTCAGATACGCAGTATTTT.

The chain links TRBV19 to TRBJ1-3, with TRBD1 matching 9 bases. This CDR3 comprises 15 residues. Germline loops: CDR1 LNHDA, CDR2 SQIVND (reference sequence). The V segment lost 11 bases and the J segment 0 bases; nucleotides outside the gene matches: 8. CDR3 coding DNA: TGTGCCTCGGGGACAGGGTCGATCTCTGGAAACACCATATATTTT. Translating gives CASGTGSISGNTIYF.

The CDR3 coding sequence is TGTGCCAGCAGCTTAAGGGGACAGGGAGCTGATGGTTTGGCTTTCTTT. This codes for CASSLRGQGADGLAFF. The J gene is TRBJ1-1, the V gene TRBV7-3, with 9 bases fitting TRBD1. V was pared by 1 base and J by 11 bases, with 14 bases of the junction left unmatched. The CDR3 consists of 16 residues. Per the germline V gene, CDR1 is SGHTA and CDR2 is FQGTGA.

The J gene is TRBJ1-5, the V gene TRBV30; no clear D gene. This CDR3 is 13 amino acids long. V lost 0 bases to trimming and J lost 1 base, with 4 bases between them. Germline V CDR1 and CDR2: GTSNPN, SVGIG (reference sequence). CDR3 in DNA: TGTGCCTGGAGTGTACAGAGCAATCAGCCCCAGCATTTT. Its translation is CAWSVQSNQPQHF.

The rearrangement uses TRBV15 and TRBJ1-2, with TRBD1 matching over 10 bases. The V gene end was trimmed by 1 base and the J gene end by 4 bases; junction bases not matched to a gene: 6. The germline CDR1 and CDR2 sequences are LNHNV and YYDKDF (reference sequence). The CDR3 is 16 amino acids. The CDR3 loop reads CATSRVRQGAGYGYTF. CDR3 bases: TGTGCCACCAGCAGAGTAAGACAGGGGGCAGGCTATGGCTACACCTTC. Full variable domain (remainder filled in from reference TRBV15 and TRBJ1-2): DAMVIQNPRYQVTQFGKPVTLSCSQTLNHNVMYWYQQKSSQAPKLLFHYYDKDFNNEADTPDNFQSRRPNTSFCFLDIRSPGLGDTAMYLCATSRVRQGAGYGYTFGSGTRLTVV.

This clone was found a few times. CDR3 region: CASSVDLTDYGYTF. The DNA for the CDR3 is TGTGCCAGCAGCGTAGACCTGACAGACTATGGCTACACCTTC. This chain joins TRBV9 and TRBJ1-2; tentative D call: TRBD1 (5 bases). The germline V gene has CDR1 SGDLS and CDR2 YYNGEE. The V and J ends lost 0 bases and 3 bases respectively, with 9 bases between them. The CDR3 runs 14 residues. The entire variable domain, with the rest obtained from reference TRBV9 and TRBJ1-2, is as follows: DSGVTQTPKHLITATGQRVTLRCSPRSGDLSVYWYQQSLDQGLQFLIQYYNGEERAKGNILERFSAQQFPDLHSELNLSSLELGDSALYFCASSVDLTDYGYTFGSGTRLTVV.

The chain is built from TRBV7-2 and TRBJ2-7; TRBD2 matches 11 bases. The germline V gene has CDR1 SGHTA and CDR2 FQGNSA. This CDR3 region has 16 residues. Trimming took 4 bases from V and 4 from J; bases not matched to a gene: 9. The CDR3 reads CASSSGGLAGGYEQYF. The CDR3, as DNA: TGTGCCAGCAGCTCGGGGGGCCTAGCGGGAGGTTACGAGCAGTACTTC. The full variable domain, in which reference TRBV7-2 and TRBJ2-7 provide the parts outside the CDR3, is GAGVSQSPSNKVTEKGKDVELRCDPISGHTALYWYRQSLGQGLEFLIYFQGNSAPDKSGLPSDRFSAERTGGSVSTLTIQRTQQEDSAVYLCASSSGGLAGGYEQYFGPGTRLTVT.

CDR3 in DNA: TGTGCCAGTAGTGCACGGGACAGGGCGTCACCCCTCCACTTT. This encodes CASSARDRASPLHF. The V call is TRBV19, the J call TRBJ1-6; 9 nucleotides match TRBD1. This CDR3 has 14 amino acids. Trimming cost V 5 bases and J 10 bases; bases outside gene matches: 6. CDR1 and CDR2 from the germline V gene are LNHDA and SQIVND (reference sequence).